The present T cell receptor (beta chain) was sequenced within a study of blood T cell repertoires in COVID-19. Turning to the study itself: Sites in the United States, Italy and Spain provided acute and convalescent COVID-19 samples. The cDNA or gDNA used as material had been derived from T cells, B-cell-depleted T cells, or PBMCs.

The protocol was immunoSEQ multiplex PCR, while the TCRdb copy is restricted to in-frame clones and leaves out a portion. This sample has 170,000 or so clones, with approximately 80% found just once. Germline CDR1 reads MRHNA; CDR2 reads SNTAGT. CDR3 length: 14 residues. Trimming took 7 bases from V and 6 from J, leaving 13 bases between them. Material for sequencing was peripheral blood. This sequence was found in an older woman with acute or convalescent COVID-19. The V gene is TRBV6-4, the J gene TRBJ1-6; D possibly corresponds to TRBD1 (5 bases). CDR3 sequence reads: CASKPDNTNSPLHF. The CDR3 DNA reads as TGTGCCAGCAAGCCGGACAACACTAATTCACCCCTCCACTTT.